Described below is a single TCR beta chain sequence and its context. The target antigen is unknown. Other DNA sequences within the sample encode an identical CDR3. The authors reverse transcribed all of the isolated RNA, so sequencing captured expressed TCRB transcripts. Measured with immunoSEQ multiplex PCR; TCRdb has only the in-frame clones, and not every one. The sample includes under 200,000 clones, around 8.6% of them seen just once. The entry originates in a study of beta chain features in type 1 diabetes. Points from the study as a whole: Moderate yet significant TCRB CDR3 shortening was seen in Type 1 diabetes patients in all four CD4+ subsets.

Per the germline V gene, CDR1 is KGHSH and CDR2 is LQKENI. Between the trimmed V and J ends, which lost 3 bases and 3 bases, there was a span of 15 bases. The CDR3 contains 15 residues. The chain recombines TRBV18 with TRBJ2-7; D perhaps matches TRBD1 (5 bases). The origin of this receptor is a woman aged 18-29 years with type 1 diabetes. Material for sequencing was central memory CD4+ T cells from blood. The DNA for the CDR3 is TGTGCCAGCTCACCTCCCAGCCAGGGAAGCTACGAGCAGTACTTC. This codes for CASSPPSQGSYEQYF.